The text below deals with one T cell receptor beta chain. Its specificity is unknown. These data belong to a study of PD-1 blockade in classical Hodgkin lymphoma. Regarding the study as a whole: Anyone who began nivolumab under 1 year after ASCT was excluded. CD4+ TCR diversity climbed significantly by C4D1, unlike CD8+ TCR diversity.

Only in-frame clones appear in the TCRdb table, and some are missing; sequencing was by immunoSEQ multiplex PCR. Of 20,000 or so clones in the sample, less than 90% were seen once. The length of the CDR3 is 14 residues. Germline lookup yields CDR1 SGDLS and CDR2 YYNGEE. V shed 8 bases, J shed 6 bases, and the junction held 10 bases outside the gene matches. Time point defined: cycle 4 day 1 (C4D1), after five to seven weeks of nivolumab. Each and every patient relapsed after autologous stem cell transplantation, and patients got differing brentuximab vedotin exposure. By magnetic negative selection, CD8+ T cells were isolated from the thawed PBMCs.

The clonotype originates from a human donor with classical Hodgkin lymphoma. The chain uses TRBV9 and TRBJ2-7, with TRBD2 matching over 11 bases. The sequences come from CD8+ T cells from blood, collected before the fourth cycle of nivolumab. The CDR3 DNA sequence: TGTGCCAGTGAAGGGGGGACTAGCGGCTCCGAGCAGTACTTC. It encodes CASEGGTSGSEQYF.